These 6 T cell receptor beta chains came from one sample sequenced in a study of T cell responses to AZD1222 COVID-19 vaccine. Sequencing used immunoSEQ multiplex PCR; TCRdb keeps in-frame clones, though not all of them. The top ten hold roughly 15% of the sample, which has 95,000 to 100,000 clones, roughly 90% seen once. Sequencing used peripheral blood, obtained 28 days after the second AZD1222 dose. The receptors here all came from an adult who received the AZD1222 COVID-19 vaccine.

The rearrangement joins TRBV30 to TRBJ1-1; D remains unclear. With 3 bases removed from V and 2 bases from J, the gap between germline ends came to 10 bases. The CDR3 runs 13 residues. The germline CDR1 and CDR2 sequences are GTSNPN and SVGIG (reference sequence). The CDR3 DNA reads as TGTGCCTGGAGGGGAGACCTAAACACTGAAGCTTTCTTT. This gives the protein CAWRGDLNTEAFF.

The chain combines TRBV2 with TRBJ2-1; 9 bases line up with TRBD1. The CDR3 consists of 15 residues. After removal of 2 bases from V and 6 bases from J, the junction contained 5 bases not matched to a gene. CDR1 is SNHLY, CDR2 FYNNEI, per germline. The CDR3 bases are TGTGCCAGCAGTGAACTGGGACAGGGAATCAATGAGCAGTTCTTC. Amino acid sequence: CASSELGQGINEQFF.

The chain combines TRBV5-1 with TRBJ1-5; D is unclear. Germline V gives CDR1 SGHRS, CDR2 YFSETQ. The CDR3 spans 15 residues. V lost 1 base to trimming and J lost 4 bases, with 12 bases between them. The DNA of the CDR3 is TGCGCCAGCAGCTTGTTGGGCATATCGAATCAGCCCCAGCATTTT. Translated, it gives CASSLLGISNQPQHF. The variable domain in full, completed from reference TRBV5-1 and TRBJ1-5, reads KAGVTQTPRYLIKTRGQQVTLSCSPISGHRSVSWYQQTPGQGLQFLFEYFSETQRNKGNFPGRFSGRQFSNSRSEMNVSTLELGDSALYLCASSLLGISNQPQHFGDGTRLSIL.

CDR3 region: CSVPQGCLAKNIQYF. CDR3 nucleotide sequence: TGCAGCGTCCCACAGGGGTGCCTAGCCAAAAACATTCAGTACTTC. This chain uses TRBV29-1 with TRBJ2-4, with TRBD1 matching over 7 bases. V lost 6 bases to trimming and J lost 0 bases; unmatched junction nucleotides: 8. Germline V CDR1 and CDR2: SQVTM, ANQGSEA. CDR3 length equals 15 residues.

This clone appeared a single time. The gene calls are TRBV11-2 and TRBJ2-5; 12 nucleotides line up with TRBD2. CDR1 is SGHAT, CDR2 FQNNGV, per germline. The CDR3 length is 15 residues. V was clipped by 5 bases and J by 4 bases; unmatched bases: 5. The CDR3 DNA reads TGTGCCAGCAGCATCCGGACTAGCGGGACAGAGACCCAGTACTTC. Protein product: CASSIRTSGTETQYF.

The DNA of the CDR3 is TGTGCCAGCGGATCTACAGGGGCGGATTACGAGCAGTACTTC. It yields the protein CASGSTGADYEQYF. This chain links TRBV27 with TRBJ2-7; 7 bases line up with TRBD1. The CDR3 length is 14 residues. V lost 8 bases, J lost 4 bases, and 11 bases stayed unmatched. Germline CDR1 is MNHEY and CDR2 is SMNVEV (reference sequence).